Below, 22 T cell receptor beta chains from the same sample are listed, as sequenced in a study of regulatory T cells in long-lasting Graves disease. According to the study, TCR beta libraries were built with iRepertoire HTBI primers and CDR3-region Arm-PCR. TCRdb called the multiplex PCR reads again in MiXCR, with one record for every CDR3 protein. The data contain a few hundred thousand distinct CDR3 sequences, over 15% of them singletons. Time point: newly diagnosed GD, antithyroid drugs for less than 3 months. The TCR library used RNA extracted from PBMCs. These data were also filed under a second study, of T cells in Graves' hyperthyroidism and ophthalmopathy.

The specimen was peripheral blood mononuclear cells (PBMCs), collected at new diagnosis, from a patient treated with antithyroid drugs. These receptor sequences come from a man between 40 and 49 years old with Graves disease.

The chain recombines TRBV12-3 or TRBV12-4 with TRBJ2-3; 8 bases agree with TRBD2. The V and J ends lost 6 bases and 2 bases, in that order; junction bases with no gene match: 7. The CDR3 loop spans 15 amino acids. The CDR3 coding sequence is TGTGCCAGCAGCGAACTAGCGGTTTACACAGATACGCAGTATTTT. Translated, it gives CASSELAVYTDTQYF.

This chain connects TRBV24-1 to TRBJ2-3; maybe TRBD1 (6 bases). This CDR3 comprises 17 residues. The V and J ends lost 4 bases and 2 bases respectively, with 18 bases between them. Germline-derived CDR1 and CDR2 are KGHDR and SFDVKD. The CDR3: CATSDPSTGQFTDTQYF. The CDR3 coding sequence is TGTGCCACCAGTGACCCCTCGACCGGACAGTTCACAGATACGCAGTATTTT.

This clonotype was counted a single time. A much more abundant neighbour one base away suggests this may be a read error. CDR3 DNA: TGTGCCAGCAGACTCAGGGTCCGGGACAGGGTTTCAGATACGCAGTATTTT. It encodes CASRLRVRDRVSDTQYF. The V gene is TRBV27, the J gene TRBJ2-3, with 9 positions matching TRBD1. The CDR3 extends over 17 amino acids. Trimming removed 6 bases from V and 4 bases from J; junction bases left unmatched: 14. CDR1 and CDR2 from the germline V gene are MNHEY and SMNVEV (reference sequence).

This clonotype occurred once. This could be a read error, since a much larger clone is one nucleotide away. The rearrangement joins TRBV20-1 to TRBJ2-2; D is possibly TRBD1 (6 bases). This CDR3 has 16 residues. The germline V gene has CDR1 DFQATT and CDR2 SNEGSKA (reference sequence). The CDR3 nucleotides read TGCAGTGCTAGATTGTATCCACAGGGTAACACCGGGGAGCCGTTTTTT. It yields the protein CSARLYPQGNTGEPFF.

This clonotype came up a few times. The genes are TRBV5-1 and TRBJ1-5; 7 bases match TRBD1. The V gene's germline CDR1 is SGHRS and CDR2 YFSETQ. V trimming: 4 bases; J trimming: 3 bases; junction bases outside the gene matches: 10. The CDR3 is made up of 16 amino acids. CDR3 protein: CASSPGGGGYNQPQHF. CDR3 bases: TGCGCCAGCAGCCCAGGGGGTGGGGGGTACAATCAGCCCCAGCATTTT. Variable domain in full (rest from reference TRBV5-1 and TRBJ1-5): KAGVTQTPRYLIKTRGQQVTLSCSPISGHRSVSWYQQTPGQGLQFLFEYFSETQRNKGNFPGRFSGRQFSNSRSEMNVSTLELGDSALYLCASSPGGGGYNQPQHFGDGTRLSIL.

The rearrangement links TRBV29-1 to TRBJ1-1; D is undetermined. The germline V gene has CDR1 SQVTM and CDR2 ANQGSEA. CDR3 length equals 12 residues. Trimming removed 6 bases at V and 0 bases at J, with 8 bases between. In DNA, the CDR3 is TGCAGCGTCGTTACCATGAACACTGAAGCTTTCTTT. Translation gives CSVVTMNTEAFF.

This clonotype was found many times. The gene calls are TRBV24-1 and TRBJ2-5, with 12 nucleotides matching TRBD2. Germline V gene lookup returns CDR1 KGHDR and CDR2 SFDVKD. V was pared by 5 bases and J by 3 bases, with 6 bases of the junction left unmatched. The CDR3 contains 16 residues. The CDR3 is CATSVGTSGFKETQYF. The DNA of the CDR3 is TGTGCCACCAGTGTCGGGACTAGCGGGTTCAAAGAGACCCAGTACTTC.

This clonotype was counted many times. The chain uses TRBV7-2 and TRBJ2-2; 7 bases are shared with TRBD1. Looked up from germline, CDR1 is SGHTA and CDR2 is FQGNSA. V lost 4 bases and J lost 2; bases outside the gene matches: 4. The CDR3 is 15 residues long. The CDR3 bases are TGTGCCAGCAGCTACGGGACAGCAAACACCGGGGAGCTGTTTTTT. Encoded protein: CASSYGTANTGELFF. The full variable domain, with the rest looked up from reference TRBV7-2 and TRBJ2-2, is GAGVSQSPSNKVTEKGKDVELRCDPISGHTALYWYRQSLGQGLEFLIYFQGNSAPDKSGLPSDRFSAERTGGSVSTLTIQRTQQEDSAVYLCASSYGTANTGELFFGEGSRLTVL.

This clonotype has ten or more counts. The chain employs TRBV7-8 and TRBJ1-5, with D hard to call. The CDR3 contains 15 residues. The V gene lost 6 bases and the J gene lost 6 bases, with 18 bases spanning the gap. The germline V gene has CDR1 SGHVS and CDR2 FQNEAQ. The CDR3 DNA is TGTGCCAGCAGTTCCTCCGGAAAGAGACCTCAGCCCCAGCATTTT. This translates into CASSSSGKRPQPQHF.

There are many counts of this clonotype. The genes are TRBV18 and TRBJ2-1; tentative D call: TRBD2 (7 bases). The V and J ends lost 3 bases and 7 bases respectively, with 13 bases between them. The CDR3 sequence is 14 residues long. In germline, CDR1 is KGHSH, CDR2 LQKENI. Here the CDR3 reads CASSPWGGRNEQFF. In DNA form, the CDR3 reads TGTGCCAGCTCACCCTGGGGGGGCCGGAATGAGCAGTTCTTC.

A word on this clonotype: It may be a read error: a sequence one base away is much more abundant. The genes are TRBV18 and TRBJ2-1, with D tentatively TRBD1 (6 bases). From germline, CDR1 is KGHSH and CDR2 LQKENI. The CDR3 totals 18 residues. In nucleotides, the CDR3 is TGTGCCAGCTCACCATTCCCCGTGTGGACAGCCCGGCAAGAGACCCAGCACTTC. Protein sequence: CASSPFPVWTARQETQHF.

This clonotype was seen more than once but under ten times. J is TRBJ2-3 and V is TRBV24-1; the match to TRBD2 covers 9 bases. Germline CDR1 is KGHDR and CDR2 is SFDVKD. V was clipped by 0 bases and J by 0 bases; unmatched bases: 0. The length of the CDR3 is 16 residues. CDR3 region: CATSDLAGGSTDTQYF. In nucleotides, the CDR3 is TGTGCCACCAGTGATTTGGCGGGGGGGAGCACAGATACGCAGTATTTT.

This clonotype has a count of ten or more. This chain joins TRBV9 and TRBJ2-5, with 15 bases lining up with TRBD2. From germline, CDR1 is SGDLS and CDR2 YYNGEE. This CDR3 has 19 residues. V shed 3 bases, J shed 3 bases, and the junction held 12 bases outside the gene matches. CDR3 amino acids: CASSGTRGLAGGTKETQYF. In DNA, the CDR3 is TGTGCCAGCAGCGGGACCCGAGGACTAGCGGGGGGGACGAAAGAGACCCAGTACTTC.

This clonotype has only a few counts. This sequence joins TRBV5-1 and TRBJ2-2; a possible D gene is TRBD2 (5 bases). The CDR3 is 14 residues long. Per germline, CDR1 SGHRS and CDR2 YFSETQ. The V and J ends lost 0 bases and 7 bases respectively, with 10 bases between them. CDR3 sequence reads: CASSLAVAHGELFF. CDR3 in DNA: TGCGCCAGCAGCTTGGCCGTAGCGCACGGGGAGCTGTTTTTT.

Many counts were recorded for this clonotype. Here the CDR3 reads CASSVMSGQGAYEQYF. The CDR3, as DNA: TGTGCCAGCAGCGTCATGTCGGGACAGGGGGCCTACGAGCAGTACTTC. The chain uses TRBV7-9 and TRBJ2-7; 11 bases are shared with TRBD1. The ends lost 5 bases at V and 2 bases at J; junction bases unmatched: 8. CDR3 size: 16 residues. Germline CDR1 reads SEHNR; CDR2 reads FQNEAQ (reference sequence).

The V call is TRBV19, the J call TRBJ2-1, with D perhaps TRBD2 (7 bases). This CDR3 region has 14 residues. V lost 4 bases and J lost 13, with 20 bases in between. Germline-derived CDR1 and CDR2 are LNHDA and SQIVND (reference sequence). The CDR3 reads CASSTGAGLLKQFF. The CDR3 nucleotides are TGTGCCAGTAGTACGGGGGCGGGACTATTGAAACAGTTCTTC.

This clonotype was counted ten times or more. The chain couples TRBV28 to TRBJ2-1; the match to TRBD1 covers 7 bases. V lost 5 bases and J lost 7; bases outside the gene matches: 8. The CDR3 is 14 residues long. CDR1 MDHEN and CDR2 SYDVKM come from the germline V gene. The CDR3 nucleotides read TGTGCCAGCAGTCTCGGGACAGTTTCGAATGAGCAGTTCTTC. Protein product: CASSLGTVSNEQFF.

This clonotype was observed at least ten times. The chain carries TRBV7-6 and TRBJ2-2, with TRBD2 identical over 7 bases. The CDR3 consists of 17 residues. J lost 5 bases, V lost 1 base, and 10 bases had no gene match. Germline lookup yields CDR1 SGHVS and CDR2 FNYEAQ. CDR3 DNA sequence: TGTGCCAGCAGCTTAGAATTGTGGACTAGTGGAACCGGGGAGCTGTTTTTT. Amino acid sequence: CASSLELWTSGTGELFF.

In its sample, this clonotype was seen many times. This chain links TRBV30 with TRBJ2-3, with D possibly being TRBD2 (7 bases). This CDR3 is built from 16 residues. The V end was cut by 0 bases, the J end by 4 bases, with 17 bases between. The V gene's germline CDR1 is GTSNPN and CDR2 SVGIG (reference sequence). The CDR3, as DNA: TGTGCCTGGAGTGTACCGAATAGGGGGAGGGCAGATACGCAGTATTTT. Translating it yields CAWSVPNRGRADTQYF.

At least ten counts were recorded for this clonotype. The V call is TRBV18, the J call TRBJ1-6, with D possibly matching TRBD1 (5 bases). V was clipped by 3 bases and J by 10 bases, with 10 bases between them. Per germline, CDR1 KGHSH and CDR2 LQKENI. This CDR3 comprises 13 residues. The CDR3 loop is CASSPTEGSPLHF. DNA of the CDR3: TGTGCCAGCTCACCTACGGAGGGGTCACCCCTCCACTTT.

This clonotype was seen ten or more times. This chain joins TRBV12-3 or TRBV12-4 and TRBJ1-5; D might be TRBD1 (5 bases). V lost 4 bases to trimming and J lost 10 bases, with 14 bases between them. CDR3 length: 13 amino acids. DNA of the CDR3: TGTGCCAGCAGTTACAGGCCGGGGGAACCCCAGCATTTT. Translation gives CASSYRPGEPQHF.

The chain is built from TRBV11-2 and TRBJ2-3; D unclear. Germline V gene data show CDR1 as SGHAT and CDR2 as FQNNGV. The CDR3 spans 14 residues. The germline V and J ends were trimmed by 5 bases and 4 bases, with 13 bases remaining between them. The CDR3: CASSPMVRSDTQYF. CDR3 coding DNA: TGTGCCAGCAGCCCAATGGTTAGGTCAGATACGCAGTATTTT.